The 10 T cell receptor beta chains given below trace back to one sample, sequenced in a study of spatial heterogeneity in lung cancer. TCRdb called the 5' RACE reads again in MiXCR, with one record for every CDR3 protein. The sample lists 90,000 or so distinct CDR3 sequences; around 10% were seen once. Stated time point: sample taken at primary tumor resection. Sequencing was performed on whole RNA extracted from tumor and nontumor lung tissue, or from frozen PBMC, and the material was left unsorted. Sample: PBMCs, taken at surgery. These receptors were taken from a male donor with early-stage non-small cell lung cancer.

This clonotype was recorded at least ten times. The rearrangement joins TRBV29-1 to TRBJ2-3, with D perhaps TRBD1 (5 bases). This CDR3 region has 12 residues. V was pared by 3 bases and J by 6 bases, with 10 bases between. CDR1 and CDR2 (germline): SQVTM, ANQGSEA. The CDR3 loop is CSVDRQGDTQYF. CDR3 DNA: TGCAGCGTTGATCGGCAGGGTGATACGCAGTATTTT.

This clonotype was recorded many times. The chain recombines TRBV19 with TRBJ2-1; no clear D gene. Germline CDR1 LNHDA, CDR2 SQIVND (reference sequence). The CDR3 extends over 11 amino acids. With 2 bases removed from V and 7 bases from J, the gap between germline ends came to 3 bases. CDR3 in amino acids: CASSIKNEQFF. DNA of the CDR3: TGTGCCAGTAGTATAAAGAATGAGCAGTTCTTC.

This clonotype appeared many times. The rearrangement joins TRBV11-3 to TRBJ2-1; tentatively, D is TRBD2 (5 bases). The CDR3 is made up of 16 amino acids. The V gene lost 5 bases and the J gene lost 0 bases, with 14 bases spanning the gap. The germline V gene encodes CDR1 SGHNT and CDR2 YENEEA. CDR3 in DNA: TGTGCCAGCAGCACGACCTTAGCGCGCTCCTACAATGAGCAGTTCTTC. Translation: CASSTTLARSYNEQFF.

The chain combines TRBV7-9 with TRBJ1-1; D is ambiguous. This CDR3 contains 14 residues. Germline values: CDR1 SEHNR, CDR2 FQNEAQ (reference sequence). Trimming left V 1 base short and J 11 bases short, with 17 bases between. CDR3 residues: CASSLGQEFPLAFF. The CDR3 DNA sequence: TGTGCCAGCAGCTTAGGGCAGGAGTTCCCCTTGGCTTTCTTT.

The chain carries TRBV7-6 and TRBJ2-3, with 9 bases aligning to TRBD2. This CDR3 region has 19 residues. The germline gives CDR1 SGHVS, CDR2 FNYEAQ. J was trimmed by 0 bases and V by 5 bases; bases with no gene match: 15. The DNA for the CDR3 is TGTGCCAGCAGCCTAGAGGTGTGGTCTAGCGGGGCTAGCACAGATACGCAGTATTTT. This translates into CASSLEVWSSGASTDTQYF.

Concerning this clonotype itself: Germline and junction disagree at one end, which may indicate a read error. The rearrangement joins TRBV7-9 to TRBJ2-2; the D is unclear. This CDR3 is 16 amino acids long. CDR1 is SEHNR and CDR2 is FQNEAQ in the germline V gene (reference sequence). In nucleotides, the CDR3 is TGTGCCAGCAGCCGTCTAACGCCCTCGAACGCCGGGGAGCTGTTTTTT. As protein: CASSRLTPSNAGELFF.

This clonotype has at least ten counts. This chain links TRBV5-4 with TRBJ2-5, with 9 bases that match TRBD2. Germline-derived CDR1 and CDR2 are SGHNT and YYREEE (reference sequence). The V gene end was trimmed by 4 bases and the J gene end by 4 bases; junction bases not matched to a gene: 8. The CDR3 totals 15 residues. The CDR3 region has the DNA TGTGCCAGCAGCGCAGCCTATAGCGGGGGAGAGACCCAGTACTTC. Translating it yields CASSAAYSGGETQYF.

This clonotype was observed many times. V is TRBV28 and J is TRBJ2-7; TRBD1 aligns across 8 bases. With 5 bases clipped from V and 5 bases from J, the junction kept 17 bases outside the gene matches. The CDR3 length is 17 residues. Per germline, CDR1 MDHEN and CDR2 SYDVKM. CDR3 sequence reads: CASSPTGQGGGSHEQYF. As DNA, the CDR3 is TGTGCCAGCAGTCCGACCGGACAGGGTGGGGGATCCCACGAGCAGTACTTC. Looking up the rest from reference TRBV28 and TRBJ2-7 gives the full variable domain: DVKVTQSSRYLVKRTGEKVFLECVQDMDHENMFWYRQDPGLGLRLIYFSYDVKMKEKGDIPEGYSVSREKKERFSLILESASTNQTSMYLCASSPTGQGGGSHEQYFGPGTRLTVT.

This clonotype was seen repeatedly, ten times or more. The V and J genes are TRBV9 and TRBJ1-3; D ambiguous. V lost 0 bases to trimming and J lost 4 bases, with 5 bases between them. The CDR3 contains 13 residues. CDR1 and CDR2 (germline): SGDLS, YYNGEE. This CDR3 is CASSVALGNTIYF. CDR3 bases: TGTGCCAGCAGCGTAGCTCTCGGAAACACCATATATTTT. The variable domain in full, completed from reference TRBV9 and TRBJ1-3, reads DSGVTQTPKHLITATGQRVTLRCSPRSGDLSVYWYQQSLDQGLQFLIQYYNGEERAKGNILERFSAQQFPDLHSELNLSSLELGDSALYFCASSVALGNTIYFGEGSWLTVV.

This clonotype has a count of ten or more. The rearrangement links TRBV7-9 to TRBJ1-4; TRBD1 matches at 11 bases. Germline CDR1 is SEHNR and CDR2 is FQNEAQ (reference sequence). V shed 5 bases and J 8 bases; nucleotides not matched to a gene: 4. The CDR3 is 14 amino acids. CDR3 sequence (DNA): TGTGCCAGCAGCCCCGGGACAGGGGGAGAAAAACTGTTTTTT. This translates into CASSPGTGGEKLFF.